The T cell receptor (beta chain) described here comes from a study of blood T cell repertoires in COVID-19. The CDR3 sequence is 16 residues long. Trimming stripped 2 bases from V and 5 bases from J, with 15 bases between. The germline V gene encodes CDR1 MNHNS and CDR2 SASEGT. Data came from immunoSEQ multiplex PCR; TCRdb stores just in-frame clones and leaves some out. Here the sample spans tens of thousands of clones, around 87% being singletons. The sequence derives from a man aged 45 to 65 with active or convalescent COVID-19. This rearrangement joins TRBV6-1 to TRBJ2-2; a possible D gene is TRBD1 (5 bases). The sample consisted of peripheral blood. The CDR3: CASSESTGKLTGELFF. The CDR3 DNA reads TGTGCCAGCAGTGAAAGCACAGGCAAGTTAACCGGGGAGCTGTTTTTT.